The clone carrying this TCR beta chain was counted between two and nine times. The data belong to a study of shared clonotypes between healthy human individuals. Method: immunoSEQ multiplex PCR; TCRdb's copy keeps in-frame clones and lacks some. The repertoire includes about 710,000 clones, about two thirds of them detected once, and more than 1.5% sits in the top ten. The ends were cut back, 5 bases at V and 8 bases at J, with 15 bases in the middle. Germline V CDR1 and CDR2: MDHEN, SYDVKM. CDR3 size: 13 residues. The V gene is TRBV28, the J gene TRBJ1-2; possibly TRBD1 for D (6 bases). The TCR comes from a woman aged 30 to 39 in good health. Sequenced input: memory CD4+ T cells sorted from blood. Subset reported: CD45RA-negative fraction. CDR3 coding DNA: TGTGCCAGCAGTCGGGACACCACGGGCGGCTACACCTTC. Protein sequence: CASSRDTTGGYTF.